Described below is a single T cell receptor (beta chain) sequence and its context. What it recognizes is unknown. This may stem from a read error, because a much larger clone lies one nucleotide away. Likely a read error: the CDR3 ends without its conserved phenylalanine or tryptophan. These data come from a study of blood T cells in healthy people across ages. Overall study findings and caveats: Percentage of naive T cells showed a strong correlation with TCR beta diversity.

Unmatched junction bases numbered 9, after V lost 4 bases and J lost 7 bases. The CDR3 length is 15 residues. Primers used in a second PCR of about 7 to 12 cycles were a sample-barcoded 5' primer and a J-beta primer mix. Each cDNA molecule was tagged by a template-switch adaptor with 12 random nucleotides. Each CDR3 protein gets one entry after TCRdb re-called the 5' RACE reads with MiXCR. The sample carries roughly 700,000 distinct CDR3 sequences, about 32% recorded once. The chain is built from TRBV12-3 or TRBV12-4 and TRBJ1-5; 8 nucleotides match TRBD1. Sequencing used blood. This receptor was identified in a woman over 75 in good health. This CDR3 reads CASSSPGQGWQPQHC. The CDR3 DNA follows: TGTGCCAGCAGTTCACCTGGACAGGGTTGGCAGCCCCAGCATTGT.